This T cell receptor beta chain comes out of a study of radiotherapy plus CTLA-4 blockade in lung cancer. Overall study context: Across the patients, objective responses occurred in 15% to 20%, and disease control in roughly 30%. Study results and limitations: Best predicting response, reportedly, were early blood T cell clone dynamics, with interferon-beta.

Profiled with immunoSEQ multiplex PCR; TCRdb holds only in-frame clones, not every one. The sample holds tens of thousands of clones; around nine tenths are singletons and the top ten take 16%. For this clone: Its target is unknown.

This TCR derives from a human donor with non-small cell lung cancer that progressed on radiotherapy plus ipilimumab. Specimen: peripheral blood, collected from a patient treated with radiotherapy plus ipilimumab.

The CDR3 sequence: CARLRQPQHF. For the CDR3, the DNA is TGTGCCAGGTTACGTCAGCCCCAGCATTTT. The chain has TRBV19 and TRBJ1-5; the D is unclear. V was shortened by 9 bases and J by 6 bases, with 6 bases between the two germline ends. Germline CDR1 LNHDA, CDR2 SQIVND (reference sequence). The CDR3 consists of 10 residues.